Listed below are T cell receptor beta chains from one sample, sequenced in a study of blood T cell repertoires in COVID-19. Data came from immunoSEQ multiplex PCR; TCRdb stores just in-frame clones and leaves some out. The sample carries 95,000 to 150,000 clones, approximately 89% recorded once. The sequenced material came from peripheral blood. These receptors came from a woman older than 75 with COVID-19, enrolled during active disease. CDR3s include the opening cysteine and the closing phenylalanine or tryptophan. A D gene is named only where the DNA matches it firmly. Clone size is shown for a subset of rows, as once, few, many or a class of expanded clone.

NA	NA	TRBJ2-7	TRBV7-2	CASSPTRVRGYEQYF	TGTGCCAGCAGCCCGACTAGGGTGCGGGGCTACGAGCAGTACTTC
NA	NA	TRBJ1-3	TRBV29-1	CSVGGGDPGNTIYF	TGCAGCGTTGGCGGGGGAGACCCTGGAAACACCATATATTTT
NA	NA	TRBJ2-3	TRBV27	CASSLADRLTDTQYF	TGTGCCAGCAGTTTAGCGGATAGGCTCACAGATACGCAGTATTTT
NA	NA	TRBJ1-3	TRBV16	CASSQSTSGNTIYF	TGTGCCAGCAGCCAGAGTACTTCTGGAAACACCATATATTTT
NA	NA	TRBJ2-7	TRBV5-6	CASSDRDTRGRGEF	TGTGCCAGCAGCGACCGGGACACCCGCGGACGTGGCGAGTTC
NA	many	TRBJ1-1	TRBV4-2	CASSHDFVGNTEAFF	TGTGCCAGCAGCCACGACTTCGTTGGGAACACTGAAGCTTTCTTT
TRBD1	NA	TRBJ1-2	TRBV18	CASSPTGYGYTF	TGTGCCAGCTCACCGACAGGGTATGGCTACACCTTC
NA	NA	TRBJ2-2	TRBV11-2	CASRRLVAGELFF	TGTGCCAGCAGAAGACTAGTAGCCGGGGAGCTGTTTTTT
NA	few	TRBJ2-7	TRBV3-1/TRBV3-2	CASSPGLLEISEQYF	TGTGCCAGCAGCCCGGGACTGCTGGAGATAAGTGAGCAGTACTTC
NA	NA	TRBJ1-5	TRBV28	CASSFWPQPQHF	TGTGCCAGCAGTTTTTGGCCCCAGCCCCAGCATTTT
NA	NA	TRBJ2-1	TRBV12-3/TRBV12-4	CASSFSGYNEQFF	TGTGCCAGCAGTTTTTCAGGTTACAATGAGCAGTTCTTC
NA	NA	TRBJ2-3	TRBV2	CASSERRGLSTDTQYF	TGTGCCAGCAGTGAAAGGCGAGGACTGAGCACAGATACGCAGTATTTT
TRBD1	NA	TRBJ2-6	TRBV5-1	CASSLWDRAVSGANVLTF	TGCGCCAGCAGCTTATGGGACAGGGCGGTTTCTGGGGCCAACGTCCTGACTTTC
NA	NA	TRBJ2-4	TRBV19	CASTPSGTKNIQYF	TGTGCCAGTACCCCTTCGGGGACCAAAAACATTCAGTACTTC
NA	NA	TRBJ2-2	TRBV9	CASSVVERGELFF	TGTGCCAGCAGCGTAGTCGAGCGAGGGGAGCTGTTTTTT
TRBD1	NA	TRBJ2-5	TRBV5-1	CASSSTGQGSTQYF	TGCGCCAGCAGCTCGACGGGACAGGGGTCGACCCAGTACTTC
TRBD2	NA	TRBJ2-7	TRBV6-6	CASSPRDIGLAGGNEQYF	TGTGCCAGCAGTCCACGGGACATAGGACTAGCGGGAGGTAACGAGCAGTACTTC
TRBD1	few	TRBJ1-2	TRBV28	CASTPPGQGAAGFKYTF	TGTGCCAGCACCCCCCCGGGACAGGGGGCTGCCGGATTCAAGTACACCTTC
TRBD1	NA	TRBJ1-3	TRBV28	CASSPSGQGNTIYF	TGTGCCAGCAGTCCCTCGGGACAGGGAAACACCATATATTTT
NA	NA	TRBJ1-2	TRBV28	CASSSQANYGYTF	TGTGCCAGCAGTTCACAGGCAAACTATGGCTACACCTTC
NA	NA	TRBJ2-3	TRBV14	CASSPRGWGTQYF	TGTGCCAGCAGCCCCCGGGGTTGGGGTACGCAGTATTTT
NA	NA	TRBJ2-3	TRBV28	CASSLTRDTQYF	TGTGCCAGCAGTTTAACGAGGGATACGCAGTATTTT
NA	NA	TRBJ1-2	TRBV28	CASSLQEPYGYTF	TGTGCCAGCAGTTTACAGGAACCTTATGGCTACACCTTC
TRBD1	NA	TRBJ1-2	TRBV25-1	CASSEFTRQGAKGYTF	TGTGCCAGCAGTGAATTCACCCGCCAGGGGGCCAAAGGCTACACCTTC
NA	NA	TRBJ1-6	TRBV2	CASSKITGGKNNSPLHF	TGTGCCAGCAGTAAGATAACAGGAGGGAAGAATAATTCACCCCTCCACTTT
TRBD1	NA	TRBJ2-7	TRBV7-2	CASSPNRGLTYEQYF	TGTGCCAGCAGCCCAAACAGGGGCCTTACCTACGAGCAGTACTTC
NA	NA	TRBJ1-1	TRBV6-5	CASSYRQGVVNTEAFF	TGTGCCAGCAGTTACCGCCAAGGGGTGGTGAACACTGAAGCTTTCTTT
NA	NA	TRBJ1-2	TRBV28	CASSSGQSYGYTF	TGTGCCAGCAGTTCGGGTCAAAGCTATGGCTACACCTTC
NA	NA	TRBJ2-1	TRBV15	CATSRGGDRRYNEQFF	TGTGCCACCAGCAGGGGGGGGGACAGGAGATACAATGAGCAGTTCTTC
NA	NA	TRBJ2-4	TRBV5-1	CASSLSGLGKNIQYF	TGCGCCAGCAGCTTGTCAGGGCTGGGGAAAAACATTCAGTACTTC
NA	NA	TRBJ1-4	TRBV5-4	CASSPAGDREKLFF	TGTGCCAGCAGCCCCGCAGGGGATAGGGAAAAACTGTTTTTT
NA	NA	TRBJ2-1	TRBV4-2	CASSQGEEMQFF	TGTGCCAGCAGCCAAGGAGAGGAGATGCAGTTCTTC
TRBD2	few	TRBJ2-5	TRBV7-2	CASSLAGLAGTETQYF	TGTGCCAGCAGCTTAGCGGGTCTAGCGGGAACAGAGACCCAGTACTTC
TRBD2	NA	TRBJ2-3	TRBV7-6	CASSRTSGNTDTQYF	TGTGCCAGCAGCCGGACTAGCGGTAACACAGATACGCAGTATTTT
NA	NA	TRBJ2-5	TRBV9	CASSQGTDEETQYF	TGTGCCAGCAGCCAGGGGACGGATGAAGAGACCCAGTACTTC